The T cell receptor beta chain under discussion was sequenced for a study of cytomegalovirus exposure and HLA in healthy donors. In this sample, this clone turned up once. Its antigen is unidentified. A junction boundary mismatches the germline segment, possibly from a read error. Findings and caveats of the study: A later analysis appeared to link common viral pathogens to several of the most significant clusters. In a later analysis, an Asian-associated ancestry cluster reportedly showed fewer N-insertions than the approximately 670-donor mean. Later genetic work tied a missense DCLRE1C variant to beta-chain V and J trimming.

PCR involved 60 Vbeta and 13 Jbeta primers. In the study's own analysis: Later reanalysis found 75 million to 95 million unique TCR beta chains, roughly 10 million of them shared. Data came from immunoSEQ multiplex PCR; TCRdb stores just in-frame clones and leaves some out. That table gives V, J and clone size, and the DNA gave D and trimming. This sample has roughly 100,000 clones, with around three quarters found just once. The source of this sequence is a man between 40 and 49 years old in good health and CMV-seronegative. Sequencing was carried out using PBMCs.

Here the CDR3 DNA reads TGTGCCAGCAGTAACTCTTTCGAGTCTGGGGCCAACGTCCTGACTTTC. Translated, it gives CASSNSFESGANVLTF. This chain joins TRBV6-4 and TRBJ2-6, with D hard to call. This CDR3 is 16 amino acids long. Germline-derived CDR1 and CDR2 are MRHNA and SNTAGT.